Listed below are T cell receptor beta chains from one sample, sequenced in a study of response to subunit inactivated influenza vaccine. TCRdb re-called the RT-PCR reads through MiXCR, storing one row per CDR3 protein. Of hundreds of thousands of distinct CDR3 sequences in the sample, 12% are singletons; the top ten hold 10%. Specimen: PBMCs from blood, collected on the day of vaccination. These receptors all come from a man aged 50-60 years who received an inactivated influenza vaccine. The CDR3 runs from the conserved cysteine through the conserved F or W. A D gene is named only where the DNA matches it firmly. Rows may omit the clone size; those that give it use once, few, many or a size class.

j_gene,abundance,v_gene,d_gene,CDR3aa,CDR3nt
TRBJ2-1,.,TRBV9,TRBD2,CASSVLAGVGNEQFF,TGTGCCAGCAGCGTATTAGCGGGAGTAGGGAATGAGCAGTTCTTC
TRBJ1-1,few,TRBV12-3/TRBV12-4,.,CASTGGGHRVPEAFF,TGTGCCAGCACCGGGGGGGGACACCGAGTGCCTGAAGCTTTCTTT
TRBJ2-2,many,TRBV20-1,TRBD2,CSAGPTSGGSTGELFF,TGCAGTGCTGGCCCGACTAGCGGGGGTAGCACCGGGGAGCTGTTTTTT
TRBJ2-5,many,TRBV10-3,.,CAISGNRETQYF,TGTGCCATCAGTGGGAATCGGGAGACCCAGTACTTC
TRBJ2-7,.,TRBV28,TRBD1,CASSLSWTGTFYEQYF,TGTGCCAGCAGTTTATCTTGGACAGGGACCTTCTACGAGCAGTACTTC
TRBJ1-5,many,TRBV4-1,.,CASSQGIDQPQHF,TGCGCCAGCAGCCAAGGAATCGATCAGCCCCAGCATTTT
TRBJ1-4,.,TRBV6-1,.,CASSAQNVGPEKLFF,TGTGCCAGCAGCGCCCAAAATGTGGGCCCAGAAAAACTGTTTTTT
TRBJ1-1,many,TRBV5-1,TRBD1,CASSLGTGVFRGEAFF,TGCGCCAGCAGCTTGGGGACAGGGGTATTTCGCGGTGAAGCTTTCTTT
TRBJ2-7,.,TRBV7-6,.,CASSNGQSYEQYF,TGTGCCAGCAGCAACGGACAGTCCTACGAGCAGTACTTC
TRBJ1-1,.,TRBV12-3/TRBV12-4,.,CASSFLGGSNTEAFF,TGTGCCAGCAGTTTTCTGGGAGGGTCGAACACTGAAGCTTTCTTT
TRBJ2-7,many,TRBV12-3/TRBV12-4,TRBD1,CASRSGTGVHEQYF,TGTGCCAGCAGATCCGGGACAGGGGTCCACGAGCAGTACTTC
TRBJ2-3,.,TRBV6-6,.,CAIRTESTDTQYF,TGTGCCATCCGGACCGAGAGCACAGATACGCAGTATTTT
TRBJ2-1,.,TRBV14,.,CASSQDAALISYNEQFF,TGTGCCAGCAGCCAAGATGCCGCGCTTATCTCCTACAATGAGCAGTTCTTC
TRBJ2-3,few,TRBV6-2/TRBV6-3,.,CASGFWGQQYF,TGTGCCAGCGGCTTTTGGGGACAGCAGTATTTT
TRBJ1-2,many,TRBV6-5,.,CASSYSAGLYGYTF,TGTGCCAGCAGTTACTCCGCGGGACTCTATGGCTACACCTTC
TRBJ2-3,.,TRBV6-1,.,CASSAGINTDTQYF,TGTGCCAGCAGTGCAGGGATTAACACAGATACGCAGTATTTT
TRBJ2-7,.,TRBV20-1,.,CSARRDLSYEQYF,TGCAGTGCTAGGCGGGACCTGAGTTACGAGCAGTACTTC
TRBJ1-5,.,TRBV4-2,.,CASSQEQGGNQPQHF,TGTGCCAGCAGCCAAGAACAGGGAGGGAATCAGCCCCAGCATTTT
TRBJ2-2,few,TRBV29-1,.,CSVGSASTGELFF,TGCAGCGTTGGAAGTGCGTCGACCGGGGAGCTGTTTTTT
TRBJ2-6,.,TRBV20-1,.,CSAGSGSSGDNVLTF,TGCAGTGCCGGCAGTGGGTCCTCTGGGGACAACGTCCTGACTTTC
TRBJ2-7,many,TRBV28,TRBD1,CASSSRGTGNYEQYF,TGTGCCAGCAGTTCCCGGGGGACAGGGAACTACGAGCAGTACTTC
TRBJ2-3,.,TRBV7-6,TRBD2,CASSPSSGGAADTQYF,TGTGCCAGCAGCCCCTCCAGCGGGGGGGCCGCAGATACGCAGTATTTT
TRBJ1-5,many,TRBV6-1,.,CASSPTLNSNQPQHF,TGTGCCAGCAGTCCGACACTTAATAGCAATCAGCCCCAGCATTTT
TRBJ2-5,.,TRBV9,.,CASSEGHRAMQETQYF,TGTGCCAGCAGCGAAGGGCACAGGGCTATGCAAGAGACCCAGTACTTC
TRBJ2-2,few,TRBV24-1,.,CATSDFTGELFF,TGTGCCACCAGTGATTTTACCGGGGAGCTGTTTTTT
TRBJ2-2,.,TRBV18,.,CASSWSSGELFF,TGTGCCAGCTCTTGGAGTTCCGGGGAGCTGTTTTTT
TRBJ2-7,few,TRBV7-9,TRBD1,CASAKPGTGDEQYF,TGTGCCAGCGCCAAACCCGGGACAGGGGACGAGCAGTACTTC
TRBJ1-1,.,TRBV10-3,.,CAISPGDFEAFF,TGTGCCATCAGCCCTGGGGACTTCGAAGCTTTCTTT
TRBJ2-1,.,TRBV4-2,TRBD2,CASSQSRGRDEQFF,TGTGCCAGCAGCCAATCCCGGGGGAGGGATGAGCAGTTCTTC
TRBJ1-4,.,TRBV4-3,.,CASSPTGRVEKLFF,TGCGCCAGCAGCCCTACGGGCCGGGTTGAAAAACTGTTTTTT
TRBJ1-4,.,TRBV18,.,CASSPDLGTNEKLFF,TGTGCCAGCTCACCAGACTTGGGGACTAATGAAAAACTGTTTTTT
TRBJ2-1,.,TRBV4-3,.,CASSQEGSDEQFF,TGCGCCAGCAGCCAAGAGGGGTCGGATGAGCAGTTCTTC
TRBJ2-3,once,TRBV5-4,.,CATGSTDTQYF,TGTGCCACCGGGTCCACAGATACGCAGTATTTT
TRBJ2-1,many,TRBV15,TRBD1,CATSKRQGSYNEQFF,TGTGCCACCAGCAAACGACAGGGATCCTACAATGAGCAGTTCTTC
TRBJ2-1,.,TRBV7-9,TRBD2,CASTTSGGPNEQFF,TGTGCCAGCACGACTAGCGGGGGCCCCAATGAGCAGTTCTTC
TRBJ2-7,few,TRBV6-1,TRBD1,CASGRDRYTYEQYF,TGTGCCAGCGGACGGGACAGATACACCTACGAGCAGTACTTC
TRBJ2-3,.,TRBV10-3,.,CAISESNPSTDTQYF,TGTGCCATCAGTGAGTCGAATCCTAGCACAGATACGCAGTATTTT